The source of this T cell receptor (beta chain) is a study of cytomegalovirus exposure and HLA in healthy donors. Study-level points and caveats: TCR beta sequences reportedly predicted most subjects' HLA-A and HLA-B alleles accurately. Associated with cytomegalovirus, according to the listing, were about 160 TCR beta chains. TCR beta V segments were, for the most part, productive about 87% or about 30% of the time in an earlier analysis.

The PCR made use of 60 Vbeta and 13 Jbeta primers. The data were produced by immunoSEQ multiplex PCR, yet TCRdb's version contains in-frame clones alone and is incomplete. This table has more than 100,000 clones, 15% appearing once. CDR3 length equals 14 residues. V lost 6 bases, J lost 4 bases, and 2 bases stayed unmatched. Germline V gives CDR1 SGHVS, CDR2 FQNEAQ. Comment on this clone: What it binds is unknown.

Sequences were obtained from PBMCs. The sequence came from a woman aged 18 to 35 in good health and CMV-seronegative. The chain has TRBV7-8 and TRBJ2-2; 10 nucleotides align to TRBD1. CDR3 region: CASRTGGTTGELFF. The CDR3 nucleotides are TGTGCCAGCAGGACAGGGGGCACCACCGGGGAGCTGTTTTTT.